Included here is one TCR beta chain sequence, with context. TCRdb's table, derived via immunoSEQ multiplex PCR, lists solely in-frame clones and lacks some. The table has about 37,000 clones, roughly a third seen once. CDR1 SGHNT and CDR2 YENEEA come from the germline V gene. V lost 5 bases, J lost 2 bases, and 6 bases stayed unmatched. The CDR3 loop spans 14 amino acids. This sample stems from a study of sequential checkpoint blockade in melanoma. Study summary: DNA from over 80 pretreatment tumor samples underwent TCRβ immunosequencing.

Described treatment: randomized to nivolumab then ipilimumab (arm A) or the reverse (arm B). V and J are TRBV11-3 and TRBJ2-7, with 7 positions matching TRBD1. The material sequenced was tumor tissue (inferred from file names), taken from a patient given nivolumab and ipilimumab in sequence. The TCR comes from a human donor with melanoma. CDR3 nucleotides: TGTGCCAGCAGCCTAACCGGGACAGCCTACGAGCAGTACTTC. Protein sequence: CASSLTGTAYEQYF. Looking up the rest from reference TRBV11-3 and TRBJ2-7 gives the full variable domain: EAGVVQSPRYKIIEKKQPVAFWCNPISGHNTLYWYLQNLGQGPELLIRYENEEAVDDSQLPKDRFSAERLKGVDSTLKIQPAELGDSAVYLCASSLTGTAYEQYFGPGTRLTVT.